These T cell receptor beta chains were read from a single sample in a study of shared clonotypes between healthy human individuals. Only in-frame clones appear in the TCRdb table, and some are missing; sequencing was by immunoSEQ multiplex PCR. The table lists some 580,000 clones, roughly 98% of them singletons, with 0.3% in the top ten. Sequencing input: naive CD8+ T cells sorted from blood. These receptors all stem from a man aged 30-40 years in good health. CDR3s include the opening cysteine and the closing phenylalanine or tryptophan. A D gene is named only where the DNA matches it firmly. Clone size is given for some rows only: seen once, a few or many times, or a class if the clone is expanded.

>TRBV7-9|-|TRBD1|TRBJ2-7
TGTGCCAGCAGCTTAGCAGACTTTAGGGACAGAACTACCTCCTACGAGCAGTACTTC
CASSLADFRDRTTSYEQYF
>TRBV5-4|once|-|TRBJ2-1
TGTGCCAGCAGCTTAAACAATGAGCAGTTCTTC
CASSLNNEQFF
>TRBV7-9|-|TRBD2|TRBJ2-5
TGTGCCAGCAGCTTAGCTGGGCGGGAGGAGACCCAGTACTTC
CASSLAGREETQYF
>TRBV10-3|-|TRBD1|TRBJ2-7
TGTGCCATCAGTGAGTCCTGGACAGGGGGCCAAGGGGAGCAGTACTTC
CAISESWTGGQGEQYF
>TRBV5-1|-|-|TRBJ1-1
TGCGCCAGCAGCTGGAACCCCCCAGGGATACGGATGAACACTGAAGCTTTCTTT
CASSWNPPGIRMNTEAFF
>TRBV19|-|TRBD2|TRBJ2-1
TGTGCCAGTAGTATGACTAGCAGCTCCTACAATGAGCAGTTCTTC
CASSMTSSSYNEQFF
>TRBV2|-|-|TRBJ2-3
TGTGCCAGCAGTTCAAGCAGGGAAGGCGGCACAGATACGCAGTATTTT
CASSSSREGGTDTQYF
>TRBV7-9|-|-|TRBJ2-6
TGTGCCAGCAGCTTGGCCAGGACCTCCTCTGGGGCCAACGTCCTGACTTTC
CASSLARTSSGANVLTF
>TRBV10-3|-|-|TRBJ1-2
TGTGCCATACATCGACAGGCCGATTATGGCTACACCTTC
CAIHRQADYGYTF
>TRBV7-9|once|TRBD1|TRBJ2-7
TGTGCCAGCAGTAAATCCGGGACAGGTTCCTACGAGCAGTACTTC
CASSKSGTGSYEQYF
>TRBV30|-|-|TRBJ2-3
TGTGCCTGGAGTGTAGCTACCTTCACAGATACGCAGTATTTT
CAWSVATFTDTQYF
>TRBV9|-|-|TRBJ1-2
TGTGCCAGCAGCGTAGCCCCCCAAGGACAGCGGGACGGCTACACCTTC
CASSVAPQGQRDGYTF
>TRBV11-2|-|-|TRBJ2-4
TGTGCCAGCAGCTTAGCGGGACAAGCGAACATTCAGTACTTC
CASSLAGQANIQYF
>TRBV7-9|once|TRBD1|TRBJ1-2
TGTGCCAGCAGCCCAGGACAGGGGGCTGAGGGCTACACCTTC
CASSPGQGAEGYTF
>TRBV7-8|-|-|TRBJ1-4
TGTGCCAGCAGAGACCAGGGTTTTAATGAAAAACTGTTTTTT
CASRDQGFNEKLFF
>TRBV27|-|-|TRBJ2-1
TGTGCCAGCAGTAAAGGGAGGAATGAGCAGTTCTTC
CASSKGRNEQFF
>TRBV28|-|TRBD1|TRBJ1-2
TGTGCCAGCATCCGAGGGGGCCCCGATGGCTACACCTTC
CASIRGGPDGYTF
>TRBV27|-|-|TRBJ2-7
TGTGCCAGCAGTTTCGGGCAGGGGTACGAGCAGTACTTC
CASSFGQGYEQYF
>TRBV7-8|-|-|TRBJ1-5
TGTGCCAGCACCGAGGGGGTCCGCAATCAGCCCCAGCATTTT
CASTEGVRNQPQHF
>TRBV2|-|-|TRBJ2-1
TGTGCCAGCACTCCGGATAGCTCCTACAATGAGCAGTTCTTC
CASTPDSSYNEQFF
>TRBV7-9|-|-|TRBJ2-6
TGTGCCAGCAGCTCGAGTATAAGGACAGTTCCTGGGGCCAACGTCCTGACTTTC
CASSSSIRTVPGANVLTF
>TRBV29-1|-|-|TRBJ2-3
TGCAGCGTTGAGTGGCGTCCAGGGCCCGCAGATACGCAGTATTTT
CSVEWRPGPADTQYF
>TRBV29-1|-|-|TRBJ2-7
TGCAGCGTTGAGTGGGACTACGAGCAGTACTTC
CSVEWDYEQYF
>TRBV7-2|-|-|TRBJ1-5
TGTGCCAGCAGCTTAGCATTCGGCCAGCCCCAGCATTTT
CASSLAFGQPQHF
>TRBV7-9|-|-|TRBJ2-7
TGTGCCAGCAGCTACGGGGACTACGAGCAGTACTTC
CASSYGDYEQYF
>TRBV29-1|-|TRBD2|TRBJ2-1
TGCAGCGTTGATTCGGCGGGAGGGCCTAGAGAAATAGATGAGCAGTTCTTC
CSVDSAGGPREIDEQFF
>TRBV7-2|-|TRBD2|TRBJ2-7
TGTGCCAGCAGCGTCGGACTAGCGGGACATCAGTACTTC
CASSVGLAGHQYF
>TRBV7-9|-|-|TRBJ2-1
TGTGCCAGCAGCTTAGATGCCACGGAGGGTGAGCAGTTCTTC
CASSLDATEGEQFF
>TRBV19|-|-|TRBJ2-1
TGTGCCAGTAGAACTAGACTGAGCTCCTACAATGAGCAGTTCTTC
CASRTRLSSYNEQFF
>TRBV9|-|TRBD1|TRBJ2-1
TGTGCCAGCAGCGTAGGTTCAGGGGGCGTCTACAATGAGCAGTTCTTC
CASSVGSGGVYNEQFF
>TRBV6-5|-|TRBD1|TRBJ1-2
TGTGCCAGCAGCCCCGGGCAGGGGGCGGTTGGCTACACCTTC
CASSPGQGAVGYTF
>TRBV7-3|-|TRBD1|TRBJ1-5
TGTGCCAGCAGCTTAACCTTTAGTGTCGACAGGGAGGTTATCAATCAGCCCCAGCATTTT
CASSLTFSVDREVINQPQHF
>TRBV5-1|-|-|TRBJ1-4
TGCGCCAGCAGCTTGGGACAGACTAATGAAAAACTGTTTTTT
CASSLGQTNEKLFF
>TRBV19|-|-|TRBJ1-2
TGTGCCACCACACTCGGGACTCCTTTCGGCTACACCTTC
CATTLGTPFGYTF
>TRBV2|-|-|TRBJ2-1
TGTGCCAGCAGTGATTGGGGACAAGGAGGCCACAATGAGCAGTTCTTC
CASSDWGQGGHNEQFF
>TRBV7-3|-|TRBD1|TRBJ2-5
TGTGCCAGCAGCTTAACAGGGGGCAGATCAGAGACCCAGTACTTC
CASSLTGGRSETQYF
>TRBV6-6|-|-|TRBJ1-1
TGTGCCAGCAGGATCGCCGGGGATTCCTCGGGCACTGAAGCTTTCTTT
CASRIAGDSSGTEAFF
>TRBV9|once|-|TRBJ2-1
TGTGCCAGCAGCGAGACCCCTTCGGCAGAGCAGTTCTTC
CASSETPSAEQFF
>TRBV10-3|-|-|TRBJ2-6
TGTGCCATCAGTGAGAAAGGACAGAACTCTGGGGCCAACGTCCTGACTTTC
CAISEKGQNSGANVLTF
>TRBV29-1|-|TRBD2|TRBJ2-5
TGCAGCGTTGAACGGACTAGCGGAGAGGGGTACCAAGAGACCCAGTACTTC
CSVERTSGEGYQETQYF
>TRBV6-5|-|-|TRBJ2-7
TGTGCCAGCAGTTTTCCCAACAGGCCCTACGAGCAGTACTTC
CASSFPNRPYEQYF
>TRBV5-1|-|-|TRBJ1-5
TGCGCCAGCAGCGAATCAGGGATCGCGGGCAATCAGCCCCAGCATTTT
CASSESGIAGNQPQHF
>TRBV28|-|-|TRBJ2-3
TGTGCCAGCAGTCCTAGCCGAGGAGCAAATACGCAGTATTTT
CASSPSRGANTQYF
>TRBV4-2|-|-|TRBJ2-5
TGTGCCAGCAGCTTGTACAAGGGGGGCCGAGAGACCCAGTACTTC
CASSLYKGGRETQYF
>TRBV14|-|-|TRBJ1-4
TGTGCCAGCAGCCAAGATTACGAGGCAGGATTCGAAAAACTGTTTTTT
CASSQDYEAGFEKLFF
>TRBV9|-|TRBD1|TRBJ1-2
TGTGCCAGCCGACAGGGGAATGGCTACACCTTC
CASRQGNGYTF
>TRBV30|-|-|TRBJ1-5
TGTGCCTGGAGTGAATCAGGGCCCCAGCATTTT
CAWSESGPQHF
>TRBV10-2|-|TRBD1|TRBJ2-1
TGCGCCAGCATAGGGGACAGGAATTTCAATGAGCAGTTCTTC
CASIGDRNFNEQFF
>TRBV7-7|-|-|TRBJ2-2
TGTGCTAGCAGCCCCCCCGGCGGACAAAACACCGGGGAGCTGTTTTTT
CASSPPGGQNTGELFF
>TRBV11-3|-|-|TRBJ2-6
TGTGCCAGCAGCTTAGCGGGCTCTGGGGCCAACGTCCTGACTTTC
CASSLAGSGANVLTF
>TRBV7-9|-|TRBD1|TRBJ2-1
TGTGCCAGCAGCTTCGACAGGGGGCGGCACAATGAGCAGTTCTTC
CASSFDRGRHNEQFF
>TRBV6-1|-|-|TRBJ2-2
TGTGCCACCCGTTCGAGGTTGGAGAACACCGGGGAGCTGTTTTTT
CATRSRLENTGELFF
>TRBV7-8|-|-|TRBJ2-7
TGTGCCAGCAGCTTATGGGGCGTTGAGTACGAGCAGTACTTC
CASSLWGVEYEQYF
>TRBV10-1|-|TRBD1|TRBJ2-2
TGCGCCAGCAGTGAGTCCCAGTCGGGACAGCTCACCGGGGAGCTGTTTTTT
CASSESQSGQLTGELFF
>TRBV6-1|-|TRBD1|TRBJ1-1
TGTGCCAGCAGGGGGACAGGGGTTGCTGAAGCTTTCTTT
CASRGTGVAEAFF
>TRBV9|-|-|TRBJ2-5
TGTGCCAGCAGCAGGGGCGGACACTTCCAAGAGACCCAGTACTTC
CASSRGGHFQETQYF
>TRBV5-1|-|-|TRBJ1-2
TGCGCCAGCAGCTTTAATGGCCAACAGGGTGGCTACACCTTC
CASSFNGQQGGYTF